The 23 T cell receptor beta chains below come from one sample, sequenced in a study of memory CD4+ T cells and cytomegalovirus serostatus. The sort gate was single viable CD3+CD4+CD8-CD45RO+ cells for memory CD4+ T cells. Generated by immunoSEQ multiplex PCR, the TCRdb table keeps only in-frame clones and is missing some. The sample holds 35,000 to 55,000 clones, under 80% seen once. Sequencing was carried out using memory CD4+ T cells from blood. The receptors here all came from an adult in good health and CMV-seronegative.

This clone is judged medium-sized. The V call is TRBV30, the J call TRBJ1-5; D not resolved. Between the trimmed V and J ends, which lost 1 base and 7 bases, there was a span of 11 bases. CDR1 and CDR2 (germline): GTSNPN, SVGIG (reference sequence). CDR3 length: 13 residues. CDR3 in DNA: TGTGCCTGGAGTGACGGCCGGGAGCAGCCCCAGCATTTT. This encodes CAWSDGREQPQHF.

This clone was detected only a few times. The CDR3 here is CASRSSAVHIQYF. CDR3 sequence (DNA): TGTGCCAGCAGGTCCTCGGCGGTCCACATTCAGTACTTC. This sequence joins TRBV28 and TRBJ2-4; D is unclear. The CDR3 covers 13 residues. Germline CDR1 reads MDHEN; CDR2 reads SYDVKM. V lost 6 bases and J 8 bases, leaving 14 bases between the germline ends. Complete variable domain (other parts from reference TRBV28 and TRBJ2-4): DVKVTQSSRYLVKRTGEKVFLECVQDMDHENMFWYRQDPGLGLRLIYFSYDVKMKEKGDIPEGYSVSREKKERFSLILESASTNQTSMYLCASRSSAVHIQYFGAGTRLSVL.

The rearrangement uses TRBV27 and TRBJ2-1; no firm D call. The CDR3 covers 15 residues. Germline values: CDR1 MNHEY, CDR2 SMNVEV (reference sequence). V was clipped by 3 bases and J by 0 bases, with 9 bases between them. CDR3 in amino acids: CASSFTPSSYNEQFF. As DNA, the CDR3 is TGTGCCAGCAGTTTTACTCCGAGCTCCTACAATGAGCAGTTCTTC.

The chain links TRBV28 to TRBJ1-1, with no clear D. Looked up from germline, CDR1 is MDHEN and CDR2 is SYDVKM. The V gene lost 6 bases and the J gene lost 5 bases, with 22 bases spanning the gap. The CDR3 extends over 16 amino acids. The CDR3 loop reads CASSPPPGVGSTEAFF. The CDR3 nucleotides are TGTGCCAGCAGCCCCCCCCCGGGCGTTGGGTCGACTGAAGCTTTCTTT.

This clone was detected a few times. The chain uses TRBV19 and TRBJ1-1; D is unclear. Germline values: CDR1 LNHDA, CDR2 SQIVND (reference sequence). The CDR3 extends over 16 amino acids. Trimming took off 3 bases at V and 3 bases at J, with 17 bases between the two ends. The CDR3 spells CASSIYDARGDTEAFF. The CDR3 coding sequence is TGTGCCAGTAGTATTTATGACGCCCGAGGAGACACTGAAGCTTTCTTT. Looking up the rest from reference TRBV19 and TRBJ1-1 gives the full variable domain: DGGITQSPKYLFRKEGQNVTLSCEQNLNHDAMYWYRQDPGQGLRLIYYSQIVNDFQKGDIAEGYSVSREKKESFPLTVTSAQKNPTAFYLCASSIYDARGDTEAFFGQGTRLTVV.

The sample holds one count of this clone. The CDR3 DNA is TGTGCCAGCTTAACCGGTTCTAGCGGGGGGAGGTATACGCAGTATTTT. Its protein is CASLTGSSGGRYTQYF. This rearrangement joins TRBV28 to TRBJ2-3; TRBD2 agrees at 11 bases. Trimming took 8 bases from V and 7 from J; bases not matched to a gene: 14. The CDR3 contains 16 residues. CDR1 is MDHEN, CDR2 SYDVKM, per germline.

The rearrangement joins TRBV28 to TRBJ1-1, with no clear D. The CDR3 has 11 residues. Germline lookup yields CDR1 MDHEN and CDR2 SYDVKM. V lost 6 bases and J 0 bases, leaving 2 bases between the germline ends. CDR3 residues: CASRLNTEAFF. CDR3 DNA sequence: TGTGCCAGCAGACTGAACACTGAAGCTTTCTTT.

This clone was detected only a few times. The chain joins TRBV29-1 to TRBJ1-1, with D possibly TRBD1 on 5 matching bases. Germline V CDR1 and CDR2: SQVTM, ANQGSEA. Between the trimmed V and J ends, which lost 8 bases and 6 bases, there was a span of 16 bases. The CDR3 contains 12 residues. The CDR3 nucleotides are TGCAGCTTCGGACACTTGACCGCTGAAGCTTTCTTT. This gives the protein CSFGHLTAEAFF.

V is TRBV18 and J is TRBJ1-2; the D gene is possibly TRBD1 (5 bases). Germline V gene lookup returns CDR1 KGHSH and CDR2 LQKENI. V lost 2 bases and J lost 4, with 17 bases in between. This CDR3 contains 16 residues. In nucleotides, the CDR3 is TGTGCCAGCTCACCAAAGAACCAGGGCAACAGCTATGGCTACACCTTC. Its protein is CASSPKNQGNSYGYTF. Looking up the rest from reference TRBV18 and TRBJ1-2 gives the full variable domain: NAGVMQNPRHLVRRRGQEARLRCSPMKGHSHVYWYRQLPEEGLKFMVYLQKENIIDESGMPKERFSAEFPKEGPSILRIQQVVRGDSAAYFCASSPKNQGNSYGYTFGSGTRLTVV.

The CDR3 loop is CASSKLWTHYSTDTQYF. In DNA form, the CDR3 reads TGTGCCAGCAGTAAACTCTGGACTCATTACTCCACAGATACGCAGTATTTT. The J gene is TRBJ2-3, the V gene TRBV28, with a weak D call TRBD2 (5 bases). The CDR3 covers 17 residues. Trimming took off 5 bases at V and 2 bases at J, with 20 bases between the two ends. CDR1 is MDHEN and CDR2 is SYDVKM in the germline V gene.

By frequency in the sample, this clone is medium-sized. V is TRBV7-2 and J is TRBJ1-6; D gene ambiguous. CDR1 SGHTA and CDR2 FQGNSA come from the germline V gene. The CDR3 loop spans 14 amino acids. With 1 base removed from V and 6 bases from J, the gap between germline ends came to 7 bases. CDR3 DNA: TGTGCCAGCAGCTTAGGGGGTCGTAATTCACCCCTCCACTTT. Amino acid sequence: CASSLGGRNSPLHF.

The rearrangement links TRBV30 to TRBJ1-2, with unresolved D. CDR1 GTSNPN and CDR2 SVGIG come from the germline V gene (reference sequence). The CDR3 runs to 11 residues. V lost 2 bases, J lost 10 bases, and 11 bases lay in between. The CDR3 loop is CAWSLRLNYTF. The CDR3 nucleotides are TGTGCCTGGAGTTTGCGGTTAAACTACACCTTC. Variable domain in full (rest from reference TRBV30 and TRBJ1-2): SQTIHQWPATLVQPVGSPLSLECTVEGTSNPNLYWYRQAAGRGLQLLFYSVGIGQISSEVPQNLSASRPQDRQFILSSKKLLLSDSGFYLCAWSLRLNYTFGSGTRLTVV.

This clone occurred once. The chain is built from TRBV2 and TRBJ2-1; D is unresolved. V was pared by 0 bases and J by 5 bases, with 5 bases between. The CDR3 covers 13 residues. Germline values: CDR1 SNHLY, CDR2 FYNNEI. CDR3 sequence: CASSEAGDNEQFF. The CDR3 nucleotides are TGTGCCAGCAGTGAAGCCGGAGACAATGAGCAGTTCTTC.

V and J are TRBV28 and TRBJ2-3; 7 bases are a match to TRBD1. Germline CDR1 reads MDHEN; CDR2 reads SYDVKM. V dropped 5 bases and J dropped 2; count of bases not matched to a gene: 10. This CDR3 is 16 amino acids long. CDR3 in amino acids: CASSQIGRGTTDTQYF. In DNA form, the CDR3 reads TGTGCCAGCAGTCAAATCGGCAGGGGGACCACAGATACGCAGTATTTT.

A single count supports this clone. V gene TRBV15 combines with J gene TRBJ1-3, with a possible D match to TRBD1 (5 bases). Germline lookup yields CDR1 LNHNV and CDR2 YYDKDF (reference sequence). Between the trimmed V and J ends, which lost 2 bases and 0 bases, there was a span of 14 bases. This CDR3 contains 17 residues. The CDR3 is CATSRPWGEVSGNTIYF. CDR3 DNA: TGTGCCACCAGCAGACCATGGGGGGAAGTCTCTGGAAACACCATATATTTT.

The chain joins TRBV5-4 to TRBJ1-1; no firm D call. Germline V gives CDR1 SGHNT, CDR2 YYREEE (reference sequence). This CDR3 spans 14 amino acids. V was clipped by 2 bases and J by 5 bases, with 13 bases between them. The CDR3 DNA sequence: TGTGCCAGCAGCTTTGAGGATGAACGGACTGAAGCTTTCTTT. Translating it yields CASSFEDERTEAFF.

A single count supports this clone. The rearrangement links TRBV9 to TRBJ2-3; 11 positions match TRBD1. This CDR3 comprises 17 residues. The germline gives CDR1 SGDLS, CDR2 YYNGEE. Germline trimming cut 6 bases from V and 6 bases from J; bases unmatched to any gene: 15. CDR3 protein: CASTLGPGDRGEDTQYF. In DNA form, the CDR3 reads TGTGCCAGCACCCTAGGGCCGGGGGACAGGGGGGAGGATACGCAGTATTTT.

CDR3 nucleotide sequence: TGTGCCAGCAGTACCTCTCGGGGACTAGCCAAAAACATTCAGTACTTC. Its protein product is CASSTSRGLAKNIQYF. This chain connects TRBV2 to TRBJ2-4, with D maybe TRBD2 (6 bases). V dropped 5 bases and J dropped 0 bases, with 14 bases sitting between them. Germline lookup yields CDR1 SNHLY and CDR2 FYNNEI. This CDR3 region has 16 residues.

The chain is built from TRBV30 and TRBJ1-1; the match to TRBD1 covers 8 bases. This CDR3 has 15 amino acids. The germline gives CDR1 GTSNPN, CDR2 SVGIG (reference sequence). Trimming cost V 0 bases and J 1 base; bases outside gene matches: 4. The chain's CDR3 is CAWSVPTGANTEAFF. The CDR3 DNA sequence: TGTGCCTGGAGTGTCCCGACAGGGGCGAACACTGAAGCTTTCTTT. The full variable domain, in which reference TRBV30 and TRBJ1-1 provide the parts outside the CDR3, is SQTIHQWPATLVQPVGSPLSLECTVEGTSNPNLYWYRQAAGRGLQLLFYSVGIGQISSEVPQNLSASRPQDRQFILSSKKLLLSDSGFYLCAWSVPTGANTEAFFGQGTRLTVV.

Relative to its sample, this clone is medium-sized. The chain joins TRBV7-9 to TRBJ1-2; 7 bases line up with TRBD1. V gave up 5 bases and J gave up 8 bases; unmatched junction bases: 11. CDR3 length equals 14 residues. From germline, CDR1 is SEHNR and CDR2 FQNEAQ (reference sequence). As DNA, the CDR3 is TGTGCCAGCAGCCGGACAGGCCCTGGCCACGGCTACACCTTC. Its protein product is CASSRTGPGHGYTF.

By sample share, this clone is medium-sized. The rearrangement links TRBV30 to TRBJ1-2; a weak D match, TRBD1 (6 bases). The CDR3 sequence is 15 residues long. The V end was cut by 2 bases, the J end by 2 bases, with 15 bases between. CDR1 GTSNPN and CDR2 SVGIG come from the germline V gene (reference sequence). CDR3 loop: CAWSRGGQVNYGYTF. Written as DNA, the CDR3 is TGTGCCTGGAGTAGGGGGGGGCAGGTAAACTATGGCTACACCTTC.

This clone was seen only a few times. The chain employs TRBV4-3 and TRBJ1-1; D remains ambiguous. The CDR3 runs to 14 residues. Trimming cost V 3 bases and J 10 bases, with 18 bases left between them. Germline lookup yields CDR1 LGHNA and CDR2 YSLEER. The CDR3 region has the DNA TGCGCCAGCAGCCAGGAGTCTGGAGCGTTTAGAGCTTTCTTT. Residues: CASSQESGAFRAFF.

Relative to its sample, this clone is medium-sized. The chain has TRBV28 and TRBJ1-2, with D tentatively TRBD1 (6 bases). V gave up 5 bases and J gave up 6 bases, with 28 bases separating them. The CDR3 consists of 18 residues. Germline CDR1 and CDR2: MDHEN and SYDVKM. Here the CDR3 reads CASSLSPHSGQGIHGYTF. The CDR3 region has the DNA TGTGCCAGCAGTCTGTCGCCTCACTCAGGGCAGGGGATCCATGGCTACACCTTC.